These T cell receptor beta chains were read from a single sample in a study of blood T cell repertoires in COVID-19. Produced via immunoSEQ multiplex PCR; TCRdb's table is partial and in-frame only. The table has 150,000 to 200,000 clones, under 90% seen once; the top ten hold more than 14%. The sample comprised peripheral blood. Source of these receptors: a woman aged 70-85 years with COVID-19, enrolled during active disease. CDR3s include the opening cysteine and the closing phenylalanine or tryptophan. A D gene is named only where the DNA matches it firmly. Size is omitted from some rows. Given values are once, few, many or a class for expanded clones.

j_call | v_call | clone_size | d_call | cdr3_aa | cdr3_nt
TRBJ2-1 | TRBV7-2 | NA | TRBD2 | CASSLLAGENEQFF | TGTGCCAGCAGCTTACTAGCGGGGGAGAATGAGCAGTTCTTC
TRBJ1-4 | TRBV7-8 | NA | TRBD1 | CASSFGQGAFEKLFF | TGTGCCAGCAGCTTCGGACAGGGCGCATTCGAAAAACTGTTTTTT
TRBJ1-2 | TRBV15 | NA | TRBD1 | CATSTGQGQAGGYTF | TGTGCCACCAGCACGGGACAGGGACAGGCGGGAGGCTACACCTTC
TRBJ2-6 | TRBV7-3 | NA | TRBD1 | CASSPGQPGANVLTF | TGTGCCAGCAGCCCGGGACAGCCTGGGGCCAACGTCCTGACTTTC
TRBJ2-1 | TRBV28 | NA | TRBD1 | CASSARDSLTYNEQFF | TGTGCCAGCAGTGCCCGGGACAGTCTAACCTACAATGAGCAGTTCTTC
TRBJ2-2 | TRBV19 | NA | NA | CASSRFYRSDTGELFF | TGTGCCAGTAGCCGTTTTTACAGGTCGGACACCGGGGAGCTGTTTTTT
TRBJ1-1 | TRBV18 | once | TRBD1 | CASSPGQMNTEAFF | TGTGCCAGCTCACCGGGACAGATGAACACTGAAGCTTTCTTT
TRBJ2-3 | TRBV18 | NA | TRBD2 | CASSRGREDTQYF | TGTGCCAGCTCACGGGGGAGGGAAGATACGCAGTATTTT
TRBJ2-5 | TRBV7-8 | NA | NA | CASSLASQGQRRETQYF | TGTGCCAGCAGCTTAGCTAGTCAGGGGCAAAGGAGGGAGACCCAGTACTTC
TRBJ2-7 | TRBV29-1 | NA | NA | CSVVGTTKGHEQYF | TGCAGCGTTGTCGGGACAACCAAAGGGCACGAGCAGTACTTC
TRBJ2-6 | TRBV5-6 | NA | NA | CASSLASGVGANVLTF | TGTGCCAGCAGCTTGGCGTCAGGGGTTGGGGCCAACGTCCTGACTTTC
TRBJ2-1 | TRBV14 | NA | TRBD2 | CASSQGGSGRWGTLDNEQFF | TGTGCCAGCAGCCAAGGAGGGAGCGGGAGGTGGGGGACACTAGACAATGAGCAGTTCTTC
TRBJ2-5 | TRBV11-2 | NA | TRBD1 | CASSLVGGGETQYF | TGTGCCAGCAGCTTAGTAGGGGGCGGAGAGACCCAGTACTTC
TRBJ2-1 | TRBV6-5 | once | TRBD2 | CASSPGLDGEQFF | TGTGCCAGCAGCCCGGGACTAGATGGCGAGCAGTTCTTC
TRBJ1-1 | TRBV29-1 | once | NA | CSVEDRRRPGVNTEAFF | TGCAGCGTTGAAGATCGGAGGCGCCCGGGGGTAAACACTGAAGCTTTCTTT
TRBJ2-7 | TRBV5-5 | NA | NA | CASSLDLPGEQYF | TGTGCCAGCAGCTTGGACCTCCCGGGCGAGCAGTACTTC
TRBJ2-2 | TRBV7-2 | NA | NA | CASSLYQITGELFF | TGTGCCAGCAGCTTATATCAGATCACCGGGGAGCTGTTTTTT
TRBJ2-2 | TRBV5-1 | NA | NA | CASSLSMNTGELFF | TGCGCCAGCAGCTTGTCCATGAACACCGGGGAGCTGTTTTTT
TRBJ1-5 | TRBV21-1 | NA | NA | CARVGGRDRVNYSNQPQHF | TGTGCCAGAGTGGGAGGTAGGGACAGGGTGAATTATAGCAATCAGCCCCAGCATTTT
TRBJ1-1 | TRBV18 | NA | TRBD1 | CASSPGTGGLNTEAFF | TGTGCCAGCTCACCCGGGACAGGGGGATTGAACACTGAAGCTTTCTTT
TRBJ2-3 | TRBV20-1 | NA | NA | CSASGASGKSTDTQYF | TGCAGTGCTAGTGGCGCCTCGGGAAAGAGCACAGATACGCAGTATTTT
TRBJ2-2 | TRBV30 | NA | NA | CAWSPLGNTGELFF | TGTGCCTGGAGTCCCCTAGGCAACACCGGGGAGCTGTTTTTT